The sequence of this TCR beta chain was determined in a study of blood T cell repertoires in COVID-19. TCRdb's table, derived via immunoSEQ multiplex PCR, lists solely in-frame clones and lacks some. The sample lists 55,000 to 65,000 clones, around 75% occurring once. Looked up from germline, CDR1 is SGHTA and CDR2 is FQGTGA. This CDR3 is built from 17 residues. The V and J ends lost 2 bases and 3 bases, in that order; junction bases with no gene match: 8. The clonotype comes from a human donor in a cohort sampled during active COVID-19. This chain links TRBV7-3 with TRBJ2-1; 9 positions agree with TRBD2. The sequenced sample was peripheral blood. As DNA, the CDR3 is TGTGCCAGCAGCTTACTCGCGAGCGGGGGGATCTACAATGAGCAGTTCTTC. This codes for CASSLLASGGIYNEQFF. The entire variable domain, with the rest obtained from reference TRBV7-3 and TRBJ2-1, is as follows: GAGVSQTPSNKVTEKGKYVELRCDPISGHTALYWYRQSLGQGPEFLIYFQGTGAADDSGLPNDRFFAVRPEGSVSTLKIQRTERGDSAVYLCASSLLASGGIYNEQFFGPGTRLTVL.